Each of the 8 T cell receptor beta chains below was sequenced from the same sample in a study of tumor-infiltrating lymphocytes in primary liver carcinoma. cDNA specific to TCR beta was made from 450 to 650 ng of total RNA, with a constant-region primer employed for priming. TCR beta libraries came from three nested multiplex PCR rounds using slightly modified ARM-PCR. Primers for the first two PCR rounds were TRBV1-TRBV30 forward primers and a C-beta reverse primer (roughly 10 cycles per round). MiXCR, applied by TCRdb to the multiplex PCR reads, yields one record per CDR3 protein. The data show around 330,000 distinct CDR3 sequences, roughly two thirds seen once. Germline DNA was also extracted, and blood RNA was taken from unsorted whole blood. Sequences were obtained from peripheral blood. These receptors were taken from a middle-aged man with primary liver carcinoma and hepatitis B virus infection.

In this sample, this clonotype turned up many times. The chain combines TRBV4-1 with TRBJ1-5; D is unclear. V was shortened by 0 bases and J by 6 bases, with 6 bases between the two germline ends. The CDR3 consists of 13 residues. The V gene's germline CDR1 is MGHRA and CDR2 YSYEKL. The CDR3 reads CASSQDPSQPQHF. DNA of the CDR3: TGCGCCAGCAGCCAAGATCCGAGTCAGCCCCAGCATTTT.

For this clonotype: One junction end does not reproduce the germline sequence, and a read error may be involved. The chain links TRBV4-2 to TRBJ2-7; 8 positions agree with TRBD2. Germline V gene lookup returns CDR1 LGHNA and CDR2 YNFKEQ. The CDR3 consists of 18 residues. Here the CDR3 DNA reads TGTACCAGCAGCCCTAGACAAGCGGGAGAGTCGGGCTCCTACGAGCAGTACTTC. This sequence encodes CTSSPRQAGESGSYEQYF.

Comments on this clonotype: One junction end disagrees with the germline gene, perhaps due to a read error. This chain connects TRBV28 to TRBJ1-2; D uncertain. This CDR3 spans 13 amino acids. Germline V gene data show CDR1 as MDHEN and CDR2 as SYDVKM. The DNA for the CDR3 is TGTGCCGGCACTTACGACAAGAACTATGACTACACCTTC. Encoded protein: CAGTYDKNYDYTF.

Concerning this clonotype itself: One base away lies a much larger clone, so this may be a sequencing read error. V usage is TRBV29-1 and J usage is TRBJ2-7; 8 bases are shared with TRBD1. Per germline, CDR1 SQVTM and CDR2 ANQGSEA. CDR3 length: 13 residues. DNA of the CDR3: TGCAGCGGAGGACAGGGCGCCTCCCACGAGCAGTACTTC. Protein: CSGGQGASHEQYF.

The V and J genes are TRBV5-5 and TRBJ1-4; D possibly corresponds to TRBD1 (6 bases). Trimming took off 0 bases at V and 7 bases at J, with 10 bases between the two ends. Germline V gene sequence: CDR1 SGHKS, CDR2 YYEKEE (reference sequence). This CDR3 comprises 14 residues. This CDR3 reads CASSLGKGGEKLFF. CDR3 bases: TGTGCCAGCAGCTTGGGGAAAGGGGGTGAAAAACTGTTTTTT.

Note on this clonotype: With a much larger clone just one base away, this may be a read error. This chain uses TRBV10-3 with TRBJ1-2, with unresolved D. Between the trimmed V and J ends, which lost 4 bases and 4 bases, there was a span of 13 bases. The CDR3 totals 14 residues. Germline CDR1 and CDR2: ENHRY and SYGVKD. CDR3 loop: CAISVREQSYGYTF. The CDR3 nucleotides read TGTGCCATCAGTGTACGGGAACAGAGCTATGGCTACACCTTC.

V gene TRBV15 combines with J gene TRBJ2-5; 9 bases match TRBD1. The CDR3 is 17 amino acids. V shed 2 bases, J shed 5 bases, and the junction held 12 bases outside the gene matches. Germline assignment: CDR1 LNHNV and CDR2 YYDKDF (reference sequence). The CDR3 coding sequence is TGTGCCACCAGCAGAACCCCCTTTACAGGGGGCCGCGAGACCCAGTACTTC. This sequence encodes CATSRTPFTGGRETQYF.

The rearrangement links TRBV12-3 or TRBV12-4 to TRBJ1-2, with 8 bases matching TRBD1. The V segment lost 5 bases and the J segment 6 bases; nucleotides outside the gene matches: 11. The CDR3 is 15 amino acids. The CDR3 loop reads CASSLKQGGEHGYTF. Written as DNA, the CDR3 is TGTGCCAGCAGTCTTAAACAGGGGGGGGAACATGGCTACACCTTC.